Below, 21 T cell receptor beta chains from the same sample are listed, as sequenced in a study of blood T cell repertoires in COVID-19. Assay: immunoSEQ multiplex PCR; the TCRdb copy retains only in-frame clones and omits some. The repertoire holds tens of thousands of clones, around four fifths seen once, with 2% to 3% in the top ten. The sequenced material came from peripheral blood. All receptors come from a woman in her seventies with COVID-19, enrolled during active disease.

In regard to this clone: Mismatch with germline at one junction end may stem from a read error. The rearrangement links TRBV7-7 to TRBJ2-5, with 11 positions matching TRBD2. CDR1 is SSHAT, CDR2 FNYEAQ, per germline (reference sequence). The CDR3 totals 17 residues. Here the CDR3 reads CASSPGTSGLYQETQYF. The CDR3 region has the DNA TGTGCTAGCAGCCCCGGGACTAGCGGATTGTACCAAGAGACCCAGTACTTC.

This chain uses TRBV5-4 with TRBJ2-2, with a possible D match to TRBD2 (6 bases). The CDR3 has 15 residues. The V gene lost 5 bases and the J gene lost 2 bases, with 13 bases spanning the gap. Germline V gene data show CDR1 as SGHNT and CDR2 as YYREEE (reference sequence). The CDR3 sequence: CASRPGTSNTGELFF. CDR3 DNA: TGTGCCAGCAGACCCGGGACTTCAAACACCGGGGAGCTGTTTTTT.

The chain combines TRBV23-1 with TRBJ1-1, with D uncertain. TRBV23-1 falls under the ORF class, with uncertain function. There are 16 residues in the CDR3. V was clipped by 4 bases and J by 4 bases, with 19 bases between them. The CDR3 protein is CASSRDPVEASTEAFF. The CDR3 nucleotides are TGCGCCAGCAGTCGAGACCCTGTGGAGGCGAGCACTGAAGCTTTCTTT.

The chain carries TRBV5-1 and TRBJ2-3; D is perhaps TRBD1 (5 bases). This CDR3 is 15 amino acids long. V lost 0 bases and J 4 bases, leaving 12 bases between the germline ends. The germline CDR1 and CDR2 sequences are SGHRS and YFSETQ. The CDR3 loop reads CASSLGLTRADTQYF. In DNA, the CDR3 is TGCGCCAGCAGCTTGGGGCTCACCAGGGCAGATACGCAGTATTTT.

This chain joins TRBV7-9 and TRBJ2-1, with 8 bases aligning to TRBD2. Germline-derived CDR1 and CDR2 are SEHNR and FQNEAQ (reference sequence). Trimming cost V 1 base and J 0 bases; bases outside gene matches: 8. The CDR3 is 18 residues long. CDR3: CASSLVFGLAGSYNEQFF. The CDR3 DNA is TGTGCCAGCAGCTTAGTTTTCGGACTAGCCGGCTCCTACAATGAGCAGTTCTTC.

The V call is TRBV6-1, the J call TRBJ2-6; the D is unclear. The CDR3 is 16 amino acids. Deletions cut 0 bases from V and 0 bases from J, with 6 bases between. CDR1 MNHNS and CDR2 SASEGT come from the germline V gene. CDR3 bases: TGTGCCAGCAGTGAAGCCAGGCCCTCTGGGGCCAACGTCCTGACTTTC. It encodes CASSEARPSGANVLTF.

V usage is TRBV3-1 (or the pseudogene TRBV3-2) and J usage is TRBJ1-1; 7 bases align to TRBD1. There are 18 residues in the CDR3. Unmatched junction bases numbered 15, after V lost 0 bases and J lost 5 bases. CDR1 is LGHDT, CDR2 YNNKEL, per germline (reference sequence). The CDR3 region is CASSQDGGGAGGKTEAFF. The CDR3 DNA sequence: TGTGCCAGCAGCCAAGATGGAGGGGGCGCGGGCGGGAAAACTGAAGCTTTCTTT.

This CDR3 is CASSPPLGREKEETQYF. For the CDR3, the DNA is TGTGCCAGCTCACCGCCCTTAGGACGGGAGAAGGAAGAGACCCAGTACTTC. The chain combines TRBV18 with TRBJ2-5; D is perhaps TRBD2 (6 bases). V was trimmed by 3 bases and J by 3 bases, leaving 20 bases between them. The CDR3 sequence is 17 residues long. Germline V lookup: CDR1 KGHSH, CDR2 LQKENI.

CDR3 residues: CASSQDPGKPQHF. CDR3 bases: TGCGCCAGCAGCCAAGATCCAGGGAAGCCCCAGCATTTT. The chain combines TRBV4-1 with TRBJ1-5; a weak D match, TRBD1 (5 bases). From germline, CDR1 is MGHRA and CDR2 YSYEKL. V was trimmed by 0 bases and J by 8 bases, leaving 8 bases between them. CDR3 size: 13 residues.

J is TRBJ1-5 and V is TRBV18, with a possible D match to TRBD1 (6 bases). Germline CDR1 KGHSH, CDR2 LQKENI. V gave up 5 bases and J gave up 3 bases, with 14 bases separating them. The CDR3 has 15 residues. CDR3 sequence (DNA): TGTGCCAGCTCATCTACAGGGTTAGACAATCAGCCCCAGCATTTT. Protein: CASSSTGLDNQPQHF.

This sequence joins TRBV5-4 and TRBJ1-1; D not resolved. CDR1 SGHNT and CDR2 YYREEE come from the germline V gene (reference sequence). The CDR3 runs 12 residues. V shed 0 bases and J shed 6 bases, with 6 bases lying between them. The CDR3 sequence: CASSLANSEAFF. The CDR3, as DNA: TGTGCCAGCAGCTTGGCCAATTCTGAAGCTTTCTTT. Using reference TRBV5-4 and TRBJ1-1 for the parts outside the CDR3, the full variable domain is ETGVTQSPTHLIKTRGQQVTLRCSSQSGHNTVSWYQQALGQGPQFIFQYYREEENGRGNFPPRFSGLQFPNYSSELNVNALELDDSALYLCASSLANSEAFFGQGTRLTVV.

This sequence joins TRBV4-1 and TRBJ2-2; 7 positions match TRBD1. This CDR3 contains 15 residues. Germline CDR1 and CDR2: MGHRA and YSYEKL. The J segment lost 5 bases and the V segment lost 2 bases, leaving 5 bases of the junction unmatched. CDR3 sequence reads: CASSQPGGRTGELFF. In DNA form, the CDR3 reads TGCGCCAGCAGCCAACCAGGGGGAAGAACCGGGGAGCTGTTTTTT.

The chain uses TRBV6-2 or TRBV6-3 and TRBJ1-2; D is uncertain. The CDR3 covers 12 residues. V was shortened by 2 bases and J by 5 bases, with 6 bases between the two germline ends. CDR1 is MNHEY and CDR2 is SVGEGT in the germline V gene. CDR3 DNA: TGTGCCAGCAGTTACGCACGGTATGGCTACACCTTC. Its protein is CASSYARYGYTF.

The gene calls are TRBV6-2 or TRBV6-3 and TRBJ2-1; 8 bases fit TRBD2. The V segment lost 6 bases and the J segment 5 bases; nucleotides outside the gene matches: 9. The CDR3 covers 15 residues. Germline lookup yields CDR1 MNHEY and CDR2 SVGEGT. CDR3 sequence: CASSKPRRGDNEQFF. The CDR3 nucleotides read TGTGCCAGCAGCAAACCCCGGCGGGGGGACAATGAGCAGTTCTTC.

The rearrangement links TRBV6-1 to TRBJ2-5; D is unclear. The CDR3 length is 12 residues. Germline loops: CDR1 MNHNS, CDR2 SASEGT. Deletions cut 3 bases from V and 4 bases from J, with 6 bases between. The CDR3 bases are TGTGCCAGCAGTGACGGGTCAGAGACCCAGTACTTC. Protein: CASSDGSETQYF.

The V call is TRBV7-6, the J call TRBJ2-1, with D possibly matching TRBD1 (6 bases). Germline CDR1 is SGHVS and CDR2 is FNYEAQ. The V end lost 5 bases, the J end lost 3 bases, and 11 bases lay between the germline ends. The CDR3 loop spans 14 amino acids. The chain's CDR3 is CASSPRTDYNEQFF. CDR3 coding DNA: TGTGCCAGCAGCCCCCGGACAGACTACAATGAGCAGTTCTTC.

The genes are TRBV27 and TRBJ1-1, with 10 bases that match TRBD1. V lost 6 bases to trimming and J lost 1 base; unmatched junction nucleotides: 8. This CDR3 is 16 amino acids long. Germline CDR1 reads MNHEY; CDR2 reads SMNVEV (reference sequence). The CDR3: CASREGQGLRNTEAFF. CDR3 in DNA: TGTGCCAGCAGAGAGGGACAGGGGTTGAGGAACACTGAAGCTTTCTTT.

This rearrangement joins TRBV3-1 (or the pseudogene TRBV3-2) to TRBJ1-1; D possibly corresponds to TRBD1 (5 bases). V gave up 0 bases and J gave up 1 base, with 6 bases separating them. The germline gives CDR1 LGHDT, CDR2 YNNKEL (reference sequence). The CDR3 runs to 14 residues. CDR3: CASSQETENTEAFF. The CDR3 DNA reads as TGTGCCAGCAGCCAAGAGACAGAGAACACTGAAGCTTTCTTT.

The chain has TRBV4-1 and TRBJ1-1, with 7 bases matching TRBD1. This CDR3 has 15 residues. Germline-derived CDR1 and CDR2 are MGHRA and YSYEKL. V trimming: 1 base; J trimming: 4 bases; junction bases outside the gene matches: 6. CDR3 coding DNA: TGCGCCAGCAGCCAAGGAAGGGGGCCTGGCACTGAAGCTTTCTTT. Encoded protein: CASSQGRGPGTEAFF.

The rearrangement links TRBV24-1 to TRBJ1-5, with D perhaps matching TRBD1 (6 bases). The CDR3 is 16 amino acids. Trimming took 9 bases from V and 5 from J, leaving 22 bases between them. Looked up from germline, CDR1 is KGHDR and CDR2 is SFDVKD. The DNA for the CDR3 is TGTGCCACCGGAGACCACAGCGGGGGCGCGTATCAGCCCCAGCATTTT. Translated: CATGDHSGGAYQPQHF.

The V gene is TRBV2, the J gene TRBJ1-4, with 9 bases matching TRBD1. CDR1 is SNHLY and CDR2 is FYNNEI in the germline V gene. This CDR3 comprises 14 residues. V was clipped by 7 bases and J by 5 bases; unmatched bases: 5. The CDR3 bases are TGTGCCAGCACCGGGACAGGGCCGAATGAAAAACTGTTTTTT. Its protein product is CASTGTGPNEKLFF.